This TCR beta chain was sequenced in a study of Ad26.COV2.S vaccination and SARS-CoV-2 variants. The CDR3 is 15 amino acids. V was pared by 2 bases and J by 3 bases, with 11 bases between. CDR1 and CDR2 (germline): MNHNS, SASEGT. Treatment denoted: roughly 18 received Ad26.COV2.S at low or high dose, single or two shots; 5 received placebo; per-sample allocation not given. Material that was analyzed had been drawn on day 63 after the first vaccine or placebo injection. Broader study findings: Post-vaccination spike-specific CD8+ and CD4+ T cell responses reportedly had substantial breadth.

Points on this clone: The antigen remains undetermined.

The method was immunoSEQ multiplex PCR; TCRdb's version includes in-frame clones alone and lacks a portion of them. The table includes some 350,000 clones, under 90% detected once. This TCR derives from a person between 18 and 59 years old who received the Ad26.COV2.S COVID-19 vaccine or a placebo. The input for sequencing was peripheral blood, taken in a trial of Ad26.COV2.S vaccine versus placebo. The chain is built from TRBV6-1 and TRBJ1-5; no clear D. The CDR3 sequence: CASSEYPGSNQPQHF. As DNA, the CDR3 is TGTGCCAGCAGTGAATACCCAGGCTCCAATCAGCCCCAGCATTTT.